The TCR beta chain under discussion was sequenced for a study of CD4 T cells in relation to SARS-CoV-2 and coronaviruses. Study-wide findings and caveats: Pre-pandemic and post-infection samples never came from the same donor. The cross-reactivity analysis covered only spike protein, not other viral proteins.

Concerning this clone itself: Its matching antigen is unknown.

Germline values: CDR1 SGDLS, CDR2 YYNGEE. The length of the CDR3 is 15 residues. With 3 bases removed from V and 0 bases from J, the gap between germline ends came to 12 bases. The repertoire was sequenced with immunoSEQ multiplex PCR; TCRdb's copy has only in-frame clones and lacks some. The table shows tens of thousands of clones, with roughly 70% occurring only once. Before the COVID-19 pandemic, during about 2010-2018, CD4+ T cells were taken from unexposed donors. The cells were cultured for less than twelve days before CD4+ T cells were isolated. On days 3 and 7, cultures got half fresh IL-2 medium.

The sequence was collected from a human donor in good health. The material sequenced was CD4+ T cells from PBMCs, cultured in vitro. The rearrangement uses TRBV9 and TRBJ1-1; a weak D match, TRBD1 (6 bases). The CDR3: CASSAPTGMNTEAFF. For the CDR3, the DNA is TGTGCCAGCAGCGCTCCTACAGGGATGAACACTGAAGCTTTCTTT.